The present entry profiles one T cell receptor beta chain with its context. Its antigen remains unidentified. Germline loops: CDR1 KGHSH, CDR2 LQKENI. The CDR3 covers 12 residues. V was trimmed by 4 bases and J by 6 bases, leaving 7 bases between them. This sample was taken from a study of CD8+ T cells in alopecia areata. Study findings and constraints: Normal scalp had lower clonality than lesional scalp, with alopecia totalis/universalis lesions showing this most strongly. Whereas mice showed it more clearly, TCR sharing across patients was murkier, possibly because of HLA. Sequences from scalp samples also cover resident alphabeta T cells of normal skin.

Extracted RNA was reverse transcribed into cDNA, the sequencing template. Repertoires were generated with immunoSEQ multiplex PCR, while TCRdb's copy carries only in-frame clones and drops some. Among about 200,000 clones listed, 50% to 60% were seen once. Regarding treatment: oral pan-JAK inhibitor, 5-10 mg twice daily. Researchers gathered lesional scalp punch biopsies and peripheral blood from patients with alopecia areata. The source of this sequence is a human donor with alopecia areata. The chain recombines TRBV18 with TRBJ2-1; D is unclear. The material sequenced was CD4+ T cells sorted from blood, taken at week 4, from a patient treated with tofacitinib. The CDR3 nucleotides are TGTGCCAGCTCACTAATAGGCAATGAGCAGTTCTTC. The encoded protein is CASSLIGNEQFF. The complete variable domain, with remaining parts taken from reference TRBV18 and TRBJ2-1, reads NAGVMQNPRHLVRRRGQEARLRCSPMKGHSHVYWYRQLPEEGLKFMVYLQKENIIDESGMPKERFSAEFPKEGPSILRIQQVVRGDSAAYFCASSLIGNEQFFGPGTRLTVL.